This TCR beta chain was sequenced in a study of blood T cell repertoires in COVID-19. Study in general: Acute and convalescent COVID-19 samples came from the United States, Italy and Spain. The analysed material was cDNA or gDNA that came from T cells, B-cell-depleted T cells, or PBMCs.

V lost 0 bases and J 8 bases, leaving 14 bases between the germline ends. This CDR3 is 15 amino acids long. Per the germline V gene, CDR1 is MGHRA and CDR2 is YSYEKL. Original data processing: From reference gene primer amplification, estimates of nucleated cell counts were derived. The protocol was immunoSEQ multiplex PCR, while the TCRdb copy is restricted to in-frame clones and leaves out a portion. The V and J calls and clone size are taken from that table; D and trimming were inferred from the DNA. Seen here are approximately 40,000 clones, roughly 86% observed once, and the top ten hold roughly 18%.

Sequenced input: peripheral blood. The origin of this receptor is a man aged 50 to 59 in a cohort sampled during active COVID-19. This rearrangement joins TRBV4-1 to TRBJ2-1, with TRBD2 as a possible D gene (6 bases). CDR3: CASSQEALAVDEQFF. The DNA for the CDR3 is TGCGCCAGCAGCCAAGAAGCACTAGCAGTAGATGAGCAGTTCTTC.